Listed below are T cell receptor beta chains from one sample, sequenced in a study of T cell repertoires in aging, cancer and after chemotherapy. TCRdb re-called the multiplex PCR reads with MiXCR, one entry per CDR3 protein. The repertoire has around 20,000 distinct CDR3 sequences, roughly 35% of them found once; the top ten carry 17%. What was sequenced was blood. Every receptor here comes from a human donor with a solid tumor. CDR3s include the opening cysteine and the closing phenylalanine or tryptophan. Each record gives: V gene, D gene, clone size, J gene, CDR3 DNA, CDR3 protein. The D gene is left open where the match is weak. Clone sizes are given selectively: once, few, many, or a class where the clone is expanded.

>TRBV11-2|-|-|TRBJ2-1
TGTGCCAGCAGCCAGGGCCGACAGACCTCCTACAATGAGCAGTTCTTC
CASSQGRQTSYNEQFF
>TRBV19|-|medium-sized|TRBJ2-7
TGTGCCAGTAGCAGAAAACCCTGGGAGCAGTACTTC
CASSRKPWEQYF
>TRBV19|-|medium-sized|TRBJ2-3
TGTGCCAGTAGTATAGCGGCGACAGATACGCAGTATTTT
CASSIAATDTQYF
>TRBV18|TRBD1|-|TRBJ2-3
TGTGCCAGCTCACCACCGGACAGGTTCACAGATACGCAGTATTTT
CASSPPDRFTDTQYF
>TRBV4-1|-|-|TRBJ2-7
TGCGCCAGCAGCGACGGCCCCTACGAGCAGTACTTC
CASSDGPYEQYF
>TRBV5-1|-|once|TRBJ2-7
TGCGCCAGCAGCTACTCCGGAAGTTCTTCCTACGAGCAGTACTTC
CASSYSGSSSYEQYF
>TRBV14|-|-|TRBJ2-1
TGTGCCAGCAGCCAAGATCCCAATGAGCAGTTCTTC
CASSQDPNEQFF
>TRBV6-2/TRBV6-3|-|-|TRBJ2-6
TGTGCCAGCACCCATGGGGGCACCGGGGCCAACGTCCTGACTTTC
CASTHGGTGANVLTF
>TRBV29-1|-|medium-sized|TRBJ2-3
TGCAGCGTTGAGGGTAGTTGGGGAGATACGCAGTATTTT
CSVEGSWGDTQYF
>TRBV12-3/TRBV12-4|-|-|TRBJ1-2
TGTGCCAGCAGTTGGTCAGGGAGGTATGGCTACACCTTC
CASSWSGRYGYTF
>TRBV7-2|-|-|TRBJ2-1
TGTGCCAGCAGCCTGGGGGGGCACGATGAGCAGTTCTTC
CASSLGGHDEQFF
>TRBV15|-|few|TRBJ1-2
TGTGCCACCAGCAGACGACCGGACAGAGTCTATGGCTACACCTTC
CATSRRPDRVYGYTF
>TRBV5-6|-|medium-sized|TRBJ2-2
TGTGCCAGCAGCCGCAGGGAGAGGGACACCGGGGAGCTGTTTTTT
CASSRRERDTGELFF
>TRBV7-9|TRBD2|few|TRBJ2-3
TGTGCCAGCAGCTCTCATCGGACTAGCGGGGGCACAGATACGCAGTATTTT
CASSSHRTSGGTDTQYF
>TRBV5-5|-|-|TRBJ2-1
TGTGCCAGCATCCGCTGGGGGCCTAGCTCCTACAATGAGCAGTTCTTC
CASIRWGPSSYNEQFF
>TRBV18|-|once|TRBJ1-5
TGTGCCAGCACAGGGCGGGGGTCTGATCAGCCCCAGCATTTT
CASTGRGSDQPQHF
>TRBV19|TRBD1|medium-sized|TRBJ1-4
TGTGCCAGTAGTTTTCCGGGACAGGGGATGGAAAAACTGTTTTTT
CASSFPGQGMEKLFF
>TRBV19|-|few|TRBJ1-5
TGTGCCAGTAGTTCCCGGGACATCCTGGGGCAGCCCCAGCATTTT
CASSSRDILGQPQHF
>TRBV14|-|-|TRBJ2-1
TGTGCCAGCAGCCAACTAGGCCACAATGAGCAGTTCTTC
CASSQLGHNEQFF
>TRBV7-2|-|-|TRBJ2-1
TGTGCCAGCAGCCTCTACGGGGGAGACGGTGAGCAGTTCTTC
CASSLYGGDGEQFF
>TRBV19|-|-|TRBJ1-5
TGTGCCAGTAGAGCAGTTACAGTCAATCAGCCCCAGCATTTT
CASRAVTVNQPQHF
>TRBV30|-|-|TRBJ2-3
TGTGCCGCTTGGGACTCATCCAGGGTGGAAGATACGCAGTATTTT
CAAWDSSRVEDTQYF
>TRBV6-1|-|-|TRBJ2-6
TGTGCCGCCGGAGGGGGCAGTCTCTCTGGGGCCAACGTCCTGACTTTC
CAAGGGSLSGANVLTF
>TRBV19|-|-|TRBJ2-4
TGTGCCAGTAGTGATGAATCCGGGAAAACAGCTGGGGGCAAAAACATTCAGTACTTC
CASSDESGKTAGGKNIQYF
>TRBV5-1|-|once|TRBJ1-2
TGCGCCAGCAGCGGGGACAATAACTATGGCTACACCTTC
CASSGDNNYGYTF
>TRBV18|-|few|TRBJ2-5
TGTGCCAGCTCACCGCCCTCCCAAGAGACCCAGTACTTC
CASSPPSQETQYF
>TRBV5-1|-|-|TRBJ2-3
TGCGCCAGCAGCGAGCTCGGTGGATACACAGATACGCAGTATTTT
CASSELGGYTDTQYF
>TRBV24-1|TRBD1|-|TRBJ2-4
TGTGCCACCAGTGATGGGACAGGGAGGGGGGACATTCAGTACTTC
CATSDGTGRGDIQYF
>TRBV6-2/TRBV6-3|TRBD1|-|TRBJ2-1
TGTGCCAGCAGTTATGTGAATGGCGGGTTAGGGACAGTCATGTTC
CASSYVNGGLGTVMF
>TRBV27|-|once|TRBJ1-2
TGTGCCAGCAGTCCTCAGGTGGTGGTACTCTATGGCTACACCTTC
CASSPQVVVLYGYTF
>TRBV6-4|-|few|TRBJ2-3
TGTGCCAGCAGTGACGTCGGAGGGAGAGGCACAGATACGCAGTATTTT
CASSDVGGRGTDTQYF
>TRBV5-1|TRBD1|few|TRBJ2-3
TGCGCCAGCAGCTTGGGCTTCTGGGACAGGGTCACAGATACGCAGTATTTT
CASSLGFWDRVTDTQYF
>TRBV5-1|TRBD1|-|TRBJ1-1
TGCGCCAGCAGCCCGAGGGAGGGGGCGAACACTGAAGCTTTCTTT
CASSPREGANTEAFF
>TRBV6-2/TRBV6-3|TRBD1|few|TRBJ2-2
TGTGCCAGCACCCACTCATGGACAGGGGCGAACACCGGGGAGCTGTTTTTT
CASTHSWTGANTGELFF
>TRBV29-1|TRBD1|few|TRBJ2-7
TGCAGCGTTGAAGGTTTGGACAGGTCGAGGGACTACGAGCAGTACTTC
CSVEGLDRSRDYEQYF
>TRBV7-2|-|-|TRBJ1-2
TGTGCCAGCAGCTCCCCTTCGGGGGCAGGGAAGGCTAATGGCTACACCTTC
CASSSPSGAGKANGYTF
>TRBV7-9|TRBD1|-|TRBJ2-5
TGTGCCAGCGGCCACCGGGACAGAGGGAAAGGGACCCAGTACTTC
CASGHRDRGKGTQYF
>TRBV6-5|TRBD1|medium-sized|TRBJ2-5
TGTGCCAGCAGCCGGGACAGGGGGGAGACCCAGTACTTC
CASSRDRGETQYF
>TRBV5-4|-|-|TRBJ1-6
TGTGCCAGCAGCTTAGACAGGCAGCCCCTCCACTTT
CASSLDRQPLHF
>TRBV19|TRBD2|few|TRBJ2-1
TGTGCAACTGGTCGGATAGCGGGGGGTGCTTACAATGAGCAGTTCTTC
CATGRIAGGAYNEQFF